The T cell receptor beta chain described here comes from a study of early T cells in non-severe SARS-CoV-2 infection. Looking at the study overall: Alpha and beta chains were unpaired, from unsorted whole-blood bulk RNA.

This clonotype was observed a few times. Each single cDNA molecule received a unique molecular identifier. One entry per CDR3 protein results from TCRdb running MiXCR on the 5' RACE reads. The data contain 20,000 to 25,000 distinct CDR3 sequences, 3.5% to 5.5% of them singletons. Germline-derived CDR1 and CDR2 are SNHLY and FYNNEI. This CDR3 spans 11 amino acids. Trimming took off 8 bases at V and 4 bases at J, with 9 bases between the two ends. This rearrangement joins TRBV2 to TRBJ2-7; D ambiguous. This sequence originates from an adult who was a healthcare worker with PCR-confirmed SARS-CoV-2 infection or an uninfected control (not recorded which). The specimen sequenced was whole blood. DNA for the CDR3: TGTGCCAGCGTGATCCATTACGAGCAGTACTTC. This encodes CASVIHYEQYF.